Listed here is a single TCR beta chain. Its antigen remains unidentified. This CDR3 contains 12 residues. V was pared by 5 bases and J by 8 bases, with 5 bases of the junction left unmatched. Germline V gives CDR1 MDHEN, CDR2 SYDVKM. This entry comes from a study of T cell responses to AZD1222 COVID-19 vaccine. Findings and caveats of the study: Recipients of AZD1222 seropositive at baseline numbered only 6 or 7. Females made up more of the donors, who were largely white British, and clonal diversity may have come out too low.

Some clones are missing from TCRdb's copy, which holds only in-frame ones; the method was immunoSEQ multiplex PCR. Here the sample spans fewer than 95,000 clones, more than 80% being singletons. This specimen consisted of peripheral blood, obtained on day 0 of AZD1222 vaccination. The receptor was isolated from an adult in good health. The V and J genes are TRBV28 and TRBJ1-2; 7 bases are a match to TRBD1. CDR3 in DNA: TGTGCCAGCAGTACAGGGGCCCGGGGCTACACCTTC. Its protein is CASSTGARGYTF.